Listed here are 9 T cell receptor beta chains from one sample, sequenced in a study of blood T cell repertoires in COVID-19. Some clones are missing from TCRdb's copy, which holds only in-frame ones; the method was immunoSEQ multiplex PCR. The data contain fewer than 200,000 clones, under 90% of them singletons. Sample: peripheral blood. These receptors came from a woman aged 80 or over with acute or convalescent COVID-19.

This clone occurred once. J is TRBJ1-2 and V is TRBV9, with 9 bases that match TRBD1. The CDR3 has 15 residues. CDR1 and CDR2 from the germline V gene are SGDLS and YYNGEE. V lost 3 bases, J lost 8 bases, and 11 bases stayed unmatched. The DNA for the CDR3 is TGTGCCAGCAGCGCAGGGGGACAGGGAAACGACGGCTACACCTTC. It is translated as CASSAGGQGNDGYTF.

The CDR3 sequence: CASTIGGDSTDTQYF. The CDR3 DNA is TGTGCCAGCACCATAGGGGGGGACAGCACAGATACGCAGTATTTT. The rearrangement joins TRBV28 to TRBJ2-3; a weak D match, TRBD2 (7 bases). Per the germline V gene, CDR1 is MDHEN and CDR2 is SYDVKM. V was clipped by 7 bases and J by 0 bases, with 14 bases between them. This CDR3 has 15 residues.

The gene calls are TRBV5-5 and TRBJ1-5, with unresolved D. With 2 bases removed from V and 0 bases from J, the gap between germline ends came to 12 bases. The CDR3 sequence is 16 residues long. CDR1 is SGHKS, CDR2 YYEKEE, per germline (reference sequence). In nucleotides, the CDR3 is TGTGCCAGCAGCTTCTTGGGTGGGCTTAGCAATCAGCCCCAGCATTTT. Its translation: CASSFLGGLSNQPQHF.

V is TRBV29-1 and J is TRBJ1-2, with 9 bases lining up with TRBD1. Germline V lookup: CDR1 SQVTM, CDR2 ANQGSEA. J lost 8 bases, V lost 7 bases, and 11 bases had no gene match. The CDR3 contains 13 residues. For the CDR3, the DNA is TGCAGCGCCAGGGAAACAGGGGGCGCGGGCTACACCTTC. It codes for CSARETGGAGYTF.

The V call is TRBV2, the J call TRBJ1-6, with D maybe TRBD1 (5 bases). Germline-derived CDR1 and CDR2 are SNHLY and FYNNEI. V lost 6 bases and J lost 0, with 12 bases in between. The CDR3 runs to 16 residues. The chain's CDR3 is CASRGGLSSYNSPLHF. CDR3 DNA: TGTGCCAGCAGGGGGGGACTGAGCTCCTATAATTCACCCCTCCACTTT. The full variable domain, with the rest looked up from reference TRBV2 and TRBJ1-6, is EPEVTQTPSHQVTQMGQEVILRCVPISNHLYFYWYRQILGQKVEFLVSFYNNEISEKSEIFDDQFSVERPDGSNFTLKIRSTKLEDSAMYFCASRGGLSSYNSPLHFGNGTRLTVT.

The chain combines TRBV2 with TRBJ1-5; 8 bases line up with TRBD1. The ends lost 3 bases at V and 8 bases at J; junction bases unmatched: 9. The CDR3 has 15 residues. Germline V CDR1 and CDR2: SNHLY, FYNNEI. The CDR3 DNA reads TGTGCCAGCAGTGATATGACAGGGGCCTTTAAGCCCCAGCATTTT. It translates to CASSDMTGAFKPQHF.

This clone was seen just once. The rearrangement links TRBV9 to TRBJ2-1; 9 bases are a match to TRBD2. The junction had 9 bases not matched to a gene; V was cut back by 1 base and J by 7 bases. Per germline, CDR1 SGDLS and CDR2 YYNGEE. The CDR3 extends over 16 amino acids. Here the CDR3 DNA reads TGTGCCAGCAGCGTATTGCCTAGCGGGGACAAGAATGAGCAGTTCTTC. Translated: CASSVLPSGDKNEQFF.

As DNA, the CDR3 is TGTGCCAGTAGTATATCGGCGGGAGAAGGGCCAGATACGCAGTATTTT. Its translation is CASSISAGEGPDTQYF. The V and J genes are TRBV19 and TRBJ2-3; TRBD2 agrees at 7 bases. CDR1 is LNHDA and CDR2 is SQIVND in the germline V gene (reference sequence). Trimming at V came to 2 bases and at J to 4 bases, leaving 9 bases not matched to a gene. This CDR3 region has 16 residues.

The chain is built from TRBV2 and TRBJ1-1; weak D call: TRBD1 (5 bases). V lost 4 bases and J 3 bases, leaving 18 bases between the germline ends. CDR1 SNHLY and CDR2 FYNNEI come from the germline V gene. The CDR3 totals 16 residues. The CDR3 region is CASSGELGQIDTEAFF. CDR3 DNA: TGTGCCAGCAGTGGAGAGTTAGGACAAATAGACACTGAAGCTTTCTTT.